This T cell receptor (beta chain) was sequenced during a study of control samples from healthy donors and cancer patients. The repertoire was sequenced with immunoSEQ multiplex PCR; TCRdb's copy has only in-frame clones and lacks some. The sample yields approximately 140,000 clones, about 89% seen once. Sequencing used blood. This receptor was identified in a man in his late teens or twenties in good health.

CDR3 sequence (DNA): TGTGCCAGCAGCCCCCCAGGACTCACTGAAGCTTTCTTT. Translated, it gives CASSPPGLTEAFF. V usage is TRBV9 and J usage is TRBJ1-1; the D is unclear. Germline CDR1 reads SGDLS; CDR2 reads YYNGEE. The CDR3 has 13 residues. Trimming pared 4 bases from V and 4 bases from J, leaving 11 bases between.